The rows below give T cell receptor beta chains drawn from one sample of a study of T cell responses to AZD1222 COVID-19 vaccine. Assay used: immunoSEQ multiplex PCR; TCRdb lists only in-frame clones, some missing. Among tens of thousands of clones listed, more than 90% were seen once. Specimen: peripheral blood, collected on day 0 of AZD1222 vaccination. Source of these receptors: an adult in good health. CDR3s include the opening cysteine and the closing phenylalanine or tryptophan. A D gene is named only where the DNA matches it firmly. A row's size may be missing; if present it is once, few, many or a size class.

v_gene	abundance	j_gene	d_gene	CDR3aa	CDR3nt
TRBV13	-	TRBJ1-1	-	CASSPRVGGEAFF	TGTGCCAGCAGCCCTCGTGTGGGGGGTGAAGCTTTCTTT
TRBV7-9	once	TRBJ1-1	-	CASKAGYTEAFF	TGTGCCAGCAAGGCAGGATACACTGAAGCTTTCTTT
TRBV18	-	TRBJ2-2	TRBD2	CASSRSGGNTGELFF	TGTGCCAGCTCACGTAGCGGGGGGAACACCGGGGAGCTGTTTTTT
TRBV19	-	TRBJ1-2	-	CASSSMSSGGNYGYTF	TGTGCCAGTAGTTCAATGTCATCGGGGGGCAACTATGGCTACACCTTC
TRBV9	-	TRBJ1-2	-	CASSGVGYTF	TGTGCCAGCAGCGGGGTTGGCTACACCTTC
TRBV19	-	TRBJ2-3	-	CASSDSRGRTLDTQYF	TGTGCCAGTAGTGACTCCAGGGGGAGGACGCTAGATACGCAGTATTTT
TRBV9	few	TRBJ2-3	-	CASSVAADTQYF	TGTGCCAGCAGCGTAGCGGCAGATACGCAGTATTTT
TRBV11-2	-	TRBJ2-1	TRBD1	CASSPGTGGYNEQFF	TGTGCCAGCAGCCCTGGGACAGGGGGCTACAATGAGCAGTTCTTC
TRBV29-1	-	TRBJ1-1	-	CSVGGPGRNTEAFF	TGCAGCGTTGGTGGCCCAGGCCGGAACACTGAAGCTTTCTTT
TRBV5-6	once	TRBJ1-4	TRBD1	CASSRTTGGKGEKLFF	TGTGCCAGCAGCAGAACTACAGGGGGCAAGGGTGAAAAACTGTTTTTT
TRBV19	-	TRBJ1-1	-	CASQDRFAGSAFF	TGTGCCAGTCAAGACAGGTTCGCGGGGTCGGCTTTCTTT
TRBV19	-	TRBJ1-4	-	CASSIQFRYEKLFF	TGTGCCAGTAGTATTCAGTTCCGGTACGAAAAACTGTTTTTT
TRBV5-1	once	TRBJ2-1	-	CASFSSPGGHNEQFF	TGCGCCAGCTTTTCCAGTCCTGGCGGACACAATGAGCAGTTCTTC
TRBV27	-	TRBJ2-5	-	CASSPWGGKETQYF	TGTGCCAGCAGTCCCTGGGGAGGAAAAGAGACCCAGTACTTC
TRBV20-1	-	TRBJ1-3	-	CSARIGNTIYF	TGCAGTGCTAGAATCGGAAACACCATATATTTT
TRBV7-9	-	TRBJ1-4	-	CASSLGRENEKLFF	TGTGCCAGCAGCTTGGGGAGGGAGAATGAAAAACTGTTTTTT
TRBV10-3	-	TRBJ1-5	TRBD1	CAIRDRDEQPQHF	TGTGCCATCCGCGACAGGGATGAACAGCCCCAGCATTTT
TRBV10-3	-	TRBJ2-1	TRBD2	CAISEAGTSGSYEQFF	TGTGCCATCAGTGAGGCCGGGACTAGTGGCAGCTATGAGCAGTTCTTC
TRBV11-1	-	TRBJ2-5	TRBD1	CASSQGAGRATQYF	TGTGCCAGCAGCCAGGGGGCAGGGCGCGCGACCCAGTACTTC
TRBV15	-	TRBJ1-2	TRBD1	CATSSGAGGQGSSNYGYTF	TGTGCCACCAGCAGCGGTGCGGGGGGACAGGGATCTTCTAACTATGGCTACACCTTC
TRBV7-2	few	TRBJ2-5	-	CASIITETQYF	TGTGCCAGCATCATAACGGAGACCCAGTACTTC
TRBV5-1	-	TRBJ1-2	-	CASSLAPMNYGYTF	TGCGCCAGCAGCTTGGCCCCGATGAACTATGGCTACACCTTC
TRBV7-2	-	TRBJ1-1	-	CASSPGGGYMNTEAFF	TGTGCCAGCAGCCCGGGGGGGGGTTATATGAACACTGAAGCTTTCTTT
TRBV2	few	TRBJ2-5	TRBD2	CASKLAGGQETQYF	TGTGCCAGCAAACTAGCGGGAGGTCAAGAGACCCAGTACTTC
TRBV6-2/TRBV6-3	-	TRBJ2-2	TRBD2	CASSYPFGLAGGYTGELFF	TGTGCCAGCAGTTACCCCTTCGGGCTAGCGGGAGGGTACACCGGGGAGCTGTTTTTT
TRBV5-4	-	TRBJ1-6	-	CASSLDGRINSPLHF	TGTGCCAGCAGCTTGGATGGCAGGATTAATTCACCCCTCCACTTT
TRBV6-2/TRBV6-3	-	TRBJ1-5	-	CASSYKGINQPQHF	TGTGCCAGCAGTTATAAGGGGATCAATCAGCCCCAGCATTTT
TRBV15	few	TRBJ2-7	-	CATSRDFDEQYF	TGTGCCACCAGCAGAGATTTTGACGAGCAGTACTTC
TRBV7-9	-	TRBJ2-7	TRBD1	CASSLLRDREDEQYF	TGTGCCAGCAGCTTATTGAGGGACAGGGAGGACGAGCAGTACTTC
TRBV10-3	-	TRBJ2-3	TRBD2	CAISDGTSGGGTDTQYF	TGTGCCATCAGTGATGGGACTAGCGGGGGGGGCACAGATACGCAGTATTTT
TRBV7-9	-	TRBJ2-7	TRBD2	CASSLGLAATYEQYF	TGTGCCAGCAGCTTGGGACTAGCGGCGACATACGAGCAGTACTTC
TRBV20-1	-	TRBJ2-1	-	CSASAGPPPYNEQFF	TGCAGTGCTAGTGCGGGGCCTCCCCCGTACAATGAGCAGTTCTTC
TRBV12-3/TRBV12-4	once	TRBJ1-1	-	CASSFLSEAFF	TGTGCCAGCAGTTTCCTGAGTGAAGCTTTCTTT
TRBV7-2	-	TRBJ1-2	-	CASSGLANYGYTF	TGTGCCAGCTCCGGCCTCGCGAACTATGGCTACACCTTC
TRBV18	-	TRBJ1-2	-	CASSPIPGDGYGYTF	TGTGCCAGCTCACCTATTCCAGGGGACGGCTATGGCTACACCTTC
TRBV7-2	-	TRBJ1-4	TRBD1	CASSLQTGTNEKLFF	TGTGCCAGCAGCTTACAGACAGGGACTAATGAAAAACTGTTTTTT
TRBV5-1	-	TRBJ1-2	TRBD1	CASSTDRANYGYTF	TGCGCCAGCAGCACGGACAGGGCCAACTATGGCTACACCTTC
TRBV5-1	-	TRBJ2-7	-	CASSSDQLEQYF	TGCGCCAGCAGCTCCGACCAGCTCGAGCAGTACTTC
TRBV5-1	-	TRBJ1-1	-	CASSLGGNTEAFF	TGCGCCAGCAGCTTAGGGGGGAACACTGAAGCTTTCTTT
TRBV11-2	-	TRBJ2-2	TRBD2	CASSLGLAGGTGELFF	TGTGCCAGCAGCTTAGGGCTAGCGGGGGGCACCGGGGAGCTGTTTTTT
TRBV12-3/TRBV12-4	-	TRBJ2-1	-	CASSLLGDNEQFF	TGTGCCAGCAGTTTACTAGGGGATAATGAGCAGTTCTTC
TRBV5-1	-	TRBJ1-5	-	CASSLAPGAGQPQHF	TGCGCCAGCAGCTTGGCGCCAGGGGCTGGTCAGCCCCAGCATTTT
TRBV14	once	TRBJ1-2	-	CASSLEGGYGYTF	TGTGCCAGCAGTCTAGAAGGGGGCTATGGCTACACCTTC
TRBV9	few	TRBJ2-1	-	CASSVVGSNEQFF	TGTGCCAGCAGCGTGGTGGGGAGCAATGAGCAGTTCTTC
TRBV18	-	TRBJ1-5	-	CASSLGRNNQPQHF	TGTGCCAGCTCCCTGGGGCGAAACAATCAGCCCCAGCATTTT
TRBV27	-	TRBJ1-1	-	CASSWQAGNTEAFF	TGTGCCAGCAGTTGGCAGGCGGGGAACACTGAAGCTTTCTTT
TRBV11-3	-	TRBJ2-7	TRBD1	CASSDRDRGLYEQYF	TGTGCCAGCAGCGACCGGGACAGGGGGCTCTACGAGCAGTACTTC
TRBV7-8	-	TRBJ1-4	-	CASSRTGTPREKLFF	TGTGCCAGCAGCCGAACAGGCACCCCACGAGAAAAACTGTTTTTT
TRBV30	-	TRBJ2-5	TRBD2	CAWSVSPGGETQYF	TGTGCCTGGAGTGTATCCCCCGGGGGGGAGACCCAGTACTTC
TRBV7-9	-	TRBJ1-6	-	CASSLGVNSPLHF	TGTGCCAGCAGCTTAGGGGTGAATTCACCCCTCCACTTT
TRBV7-9	-	TRBJ1-3	-	CASSLAAGAYTIYF	TGTGCCAGCAGCTTAGCCGCGGGGGCCTACACCATATATTTT
TRBV9	-	TRBJ1-1	-	CASSVGLGNTEAFF	TGTGCCAGCAGCGTAGGACTGGGGAACACTGAAGCTTTCTTT
TRBV20-1	-	TRBJ1-2	-	CSAPRGGGYTF	TGCAGTGCTCCAAGGGGGGGTGGCTACACCTTC